The 11 T cell receptor beta chains below come from one sample, sequenced in a study of T cell repertoires in cytomegalovirus infection. TCRdb independently ran MiXCR on the reads; one entry per CDR3 protein. The table includes about 440,000 distinct CDR3 sequences, about a third detected once. The material sequenced was PBMCs. These receptors originate from a human donor in good health (CMV status not recorded). Some clones in this sample may be carry-over from other donors' samples.

This clonotype turned up a few times. The chain carries TRBV4-1 and TRBJ2-1; D call uncertain. Looked up from germline, CDR1 is MGHRA and CDR2 is YSYEKL. Trimming shortened V by 0 bases and J by 3 bases, and 9 bases separated the two germline ends. The CDR3 totals 15 residues. CDR3 sequence: CASSQETGLYNEQFF. Here the CDR3 DNA reads TGCGCCAGCAGCCAAGAGACGGGCCTCTACAATGAGCAGTTCTTC.

J is TRBJ2-3 and V is TRBV6-5; the D gene is possibly TRBD2 (6 bases). Trimming stripped 3 bases from V and 2 bases from J, with 12 bases between. The CDR3 extends over 15 amino acids. Germline V gene data show CDR1 as MNHEY and CDR2 as SVGAGI. The CDR3 bases are TGTGCCAGCAGTTATCGGGGGACTTACACAGATACGCAGTATTTT. Translating it yields CASSYRGTYTDTQYF.

Only a few counts were recorded for this clonotype. This rearrangement joins TRBV6-5 to TRBJ1-1; the D gene is possibly TRBD1 (5 bases). V shed 7 bases and J shed 7 bases, with 16 bases lying between them. The germline V gene has CDR1 MNHEY and CDR2 SVGAGI. The CDR3 has 13 amino acids. The CDR3 protein is CASTRPPGVEAFF. The CDR3 region has the DNA TGTGCCAGCACCCGACCACCGGGGGTTGAAGCTTTCTTT.

The table lists this clonotype with a count of one. The chain joins TRBV20-1 to TRBJ1-5; tentatively, D is TRBD1 (6 bases). Germline CDR1 is DFQATT and CDR2 is SNEGSKA (reference sequence). V was cut by 3 bases and J by 6 bases, with 18 bases left in between. The CDR3 loop spans 15 amino acids. The CDR3 here is CSARDSLAGAQPQHF. The CDR3 nucleotides are TGCAGTGCTAGGGACAGCCTCGCTGGCGCTCAGCCCCAGCATTTT.

This clonotype was detected ten times or more. The genes are TRBV7-6 and TRBJ1-6, with a weak D call TRBD1 (5 bases). The V and J ends lost 0 bases and 10 bases respectively, with 16 bases between them. CDR3 length equals 16 residues. CDR1 and CDR2 (germline): SGHVS, FNYEAQ. The CDR3 spells CASSLAGRDLRSPLHF. CDR3 nucleotides: TGTGCCAGCAGCTTAGCGGGGAGGGACCTAAGATCACCCCTCCACTTT. Looking up the rest from reference TRBV7-6 and TRBJ1-6 gives the full variable domain: GAGVSQSPRYKVTKRGQDVALRCDPISGHVSLYWYRQALGQGPEFLTYFNYEAQQDKSGLPNDRFSAERPEGSISTLTIQRTEQRDSAMYRCASSLAGRDLRSPLHFGNGTRLTVT.

The table lists this clonotype with a few counts. V usage is TRBV4-1 and J usage is TRBJ1-6; D call uncertain. This CDR3 is 14 amino acids long. V lost 1 base to trimming and J lost 10 bases, with 11 bases between them. CDR1 is MGHRA and CDR2 is YSYEKL in the germline V gene. CDR3 coding DNA: TGCGCCAGCAGCCAAGCTAATCAAGGATCACCCCTCCACTTT. Translated: CASSQANQGSPLHF.

This clonotype was detected only a few times. J is TRBJ2-1 and V is TRBV4-1; 9 bases are a match to TRBD1. Germline loops: CDR1 MGHRA, CDR2 YSYEKL. V trimming: 1 base; J trimming: 7 bases; junction bases outside the gene matches: 2. This CDR3 contains 14 residues. The CDR3 region has the DNA TGCGCCAGCAGCCAAGGGACAGGGGATAATGAGCAGTTCTTC. Amino acid sequence: CASSQGTGDNEQFF.

This clonotype was counted a few times. This rearrangement joins TRBV19 to TRBJ1-1; D is possibly TRBD1 (5 bases). CDR1 and CDR2 (germline): LNHDA, SQIVND (reference sequence). The CDR3 loop spans 17 amino acids. V dropped 5 bases and J dropped 1 base, with 20 bases sitting between them. The CDR3, as DNA: TGTGCCAGTAGTCTCGCCCCCCGGACAACGAAGAACACTGAAGCTTTCTTT. Its translation: CASSLAPRTTKNTEAFF.

A remark on this clonotype: A much bigger clone sits one base away, suggesting this may be a read error. Likely a read error: the CDR3 ends without its conserved phenylalanine or tryptophan. The chain has TRBV7-2 and TRBJ2-7; no reliable D call. This CDR3 has 13 residues. Trimming left V 1 base short and J 2 bases short, with 6 bases between. Looked up from germline, CDR1 is SGHTA and CDR2 is FQGNSA. CDR3: CASSLVQTYEQYY. The CDR3 DNA reads as TGTGCCAGCAGCTTAGTCCAGACCTACGAGCAGTACTAC.

The rearrangement joins TRBV6-2 or TRBV6-3 to TRBJ1-1; 8 bases agree with TRBD1. CDR1 and CDR2 from the germline V gene are MNHEY and SVGEGT. V trimming: 9 bases; J trimming: 6 bases; junction bases outside the gene matches: 15. The CDR3 length is 15 residues. CDR3 sequence: CASRTGKTRGAEAFF. The CDR3 DNA reads as TGTGCCAGTCGGACAGGGAAAACCCGGGGAGCTGAAGCTTTCTTT.

This clonotype was counted ten times or more. The genes are TRBV7-2 and TRBJ2-5; maybe TRBD1 (5 bases). In germline, CDR1 is SGHTA, CDR2 FQGNSA. Between the trimmed V and J ends, which lost 4 bases and 5 bases, there was a span of 11 bases. This CDR3 is 13 amino acids long. CDR3 loop: CASSYRTEETQYF. DNA for the CDR3: TGTGCCAGCAGCTACAGGACGGAGGAGACCCAGTACTTC. Variable domain in full (rest from reference TRBV7-2 and TRBJ2-5): GAGVSQSPSNKVTEKGKDVELRCDPISGHTALYWYRQSLGQGLEFLIYFQGNSAPDKSGLPSDRFSAERTGGSVSTLTIQRTQQEDSAVYLCASSYRTEETQYFGPGTRLLVL.